This T cell receptor beta chain is drawn from a study of blood T cell repertoires in COVID-19 (TCRdb year 2020). Notes on the research overall: Samples from collaborators originated in the United States, Italy and Spain and spanned both the acute and convalescent phases of COVID-19. The material from the prospective study consisted of cDNA or gDNA derived from T cells, B-cell-depleted T cells, or PBMCs. Subjects who had been exposed to COVID-19, were actively infected with it, or had recovered from it provided the deeply sampled blood TCRbeta repertoires that made up the dataset. The repertoires were released in a freely available public database intended as a resource for research on the immune response to SARS-CoV-2. Samples came from the ongoing ImmuneRACE study (first 160 participants) plus 1,254 subjects from 6 global collaborators. A de-identified subject ID, COVID-19 status, age in years and sex were almost always included in the sample metadata. Where available, HLA class I and class II types were obtained from metadata supplied by the sample provider rather than from assay-based typing.

General conclusions and limits of the study: The quantity of clinical and demographic metadata differed by source and by participant and was supplied without curation.

Enrolling through a virtual design, the prospective study's participants ranged in age from about 18 to 89 years and lived across about two dozen United States geographic areas. Cohort assignment in the prospective study relied on participant-reported clinical history from a screening survey and a study questionnaire. Each participant in the prospective study had whole blood, serum and a nasopharyngeal or oropharyngeal swab collected by mobile phlebotomists. Additional blood draws and questionnaires over an approximately 2-month period could optionally be provided by prospective study participants. Before DNA extraction, blood samples from the prospective study were shipped at room temperature or frozen. The CDR3 starts with the cysteine, ends with the phenylalanine, and has 12 residues. CDR3 DNA is the only sequence kept; it has 36 bases, read in frame from the first base. The germline V end is reduced by 10 bases and the J end by 4 bases; junction bases left unmatched: 4. According to the germline V gene, CDR1 reads SNHLY and CDR2 reads FYNNEI.

TCRbeta CDR3 regions were amplified from genomic DNA using the immunoSEQ Assay, a bias-controlled multiplex PCR. Regarding the original processing steps: Nucleated cell counts per sample were estimated from amplification of reference gene primers within the assay. Sequence reads were collapsed and filtered to measure the absolute abundance of every unique TCRbeta CDR3 rearrangement. For each sample, productive Simpson clonality was calculated as the square root of Simpson's diversity index over productive rearrangements. TCRdb obtained this table from immuneACCESS and retained in-frame rearrangements with V and J assigned. These tables miss some clones; where compared with another copy, unresolved V genes account for less than half of the shortfall, and the remainder is unexplained. V and J calls plus clone size are reproduced from that table; the DNA served to infer D and trimming. The sample yields about 220,000 clones; approximately 90% were counted once. The top ten constitute less than 4.5% of the sample.

Of note for this clone: Its antigen has not been determined. Base qualities are not at hand, and no much larger clone is one base apart.

Sequenced material: PBMCs or T cells enriched from blood (not recorded which). This sequence was found in a woman aged 35 to 49 with acute COVID-19. The rearrangement joined TRBV2 to TRBJ1-2, with 9 junctional bases fitting TRBD1. The CDR3 protein: CATGQGPYGYTF. The DNA reads TGTGCCACCGGACAGGGGCCCTATGGCTACACCTTC.